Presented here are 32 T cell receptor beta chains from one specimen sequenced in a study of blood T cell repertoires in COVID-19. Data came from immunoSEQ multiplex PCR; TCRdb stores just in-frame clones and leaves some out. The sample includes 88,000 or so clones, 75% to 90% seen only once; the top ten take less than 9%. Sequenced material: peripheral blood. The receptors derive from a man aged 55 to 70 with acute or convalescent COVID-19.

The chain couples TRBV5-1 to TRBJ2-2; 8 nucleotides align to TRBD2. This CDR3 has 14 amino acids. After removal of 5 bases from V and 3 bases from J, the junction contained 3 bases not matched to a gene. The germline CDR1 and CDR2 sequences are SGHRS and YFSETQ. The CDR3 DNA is TGCGCCAGCAGGACGGGAGGGCACACCGGGGAGCTGTTTTTT. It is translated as CASRTGGHTGELFF.

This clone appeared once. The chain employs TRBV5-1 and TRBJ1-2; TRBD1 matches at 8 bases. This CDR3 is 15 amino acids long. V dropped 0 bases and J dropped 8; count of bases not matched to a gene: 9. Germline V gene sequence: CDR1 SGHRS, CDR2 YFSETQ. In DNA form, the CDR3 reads TGCGCCAGCAGCTTGGCAGGTCAGGGGGCGCGGGGCTACACCTTC. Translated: CASSLAGQGARGYTF.

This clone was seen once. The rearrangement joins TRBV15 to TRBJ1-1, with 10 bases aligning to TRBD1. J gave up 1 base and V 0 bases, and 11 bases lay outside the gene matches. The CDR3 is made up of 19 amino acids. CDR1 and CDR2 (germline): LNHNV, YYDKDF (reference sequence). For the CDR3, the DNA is TGTGCCACCAGCAGAGATTCCGGACAGGGGGTCGGAGGGAACACTGAAGCTTTCTTT. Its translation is CATSRDSGQGVGGNTEAFF.

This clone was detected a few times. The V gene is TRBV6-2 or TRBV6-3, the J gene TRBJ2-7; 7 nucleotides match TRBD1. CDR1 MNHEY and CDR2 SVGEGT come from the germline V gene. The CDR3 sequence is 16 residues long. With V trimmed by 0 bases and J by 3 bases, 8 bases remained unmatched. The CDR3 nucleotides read TGTGCCAGCAGTTACTCAATCGGGACAGTACTCTACGAGCAGTACTTC. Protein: CASSYSIGTVLYEQYF.

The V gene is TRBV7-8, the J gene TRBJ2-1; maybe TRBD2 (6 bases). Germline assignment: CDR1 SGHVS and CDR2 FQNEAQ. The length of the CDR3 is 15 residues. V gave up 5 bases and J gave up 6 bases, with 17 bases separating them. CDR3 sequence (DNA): TGTGCCAGCAGCCTCTTTCGTTCGGAGGGCAATGAGCAGTTCTTC. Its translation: CASSLFRSEGNEQFF.

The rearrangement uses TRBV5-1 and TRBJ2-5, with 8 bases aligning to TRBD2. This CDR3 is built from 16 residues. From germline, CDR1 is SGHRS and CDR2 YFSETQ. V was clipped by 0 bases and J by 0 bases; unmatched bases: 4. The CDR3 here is CASSLAASGHQETQYF. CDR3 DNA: TGCGCCAGCAGCTTGGCAGCTAGCGGGCACCAAGAGACCCAGTACTTC. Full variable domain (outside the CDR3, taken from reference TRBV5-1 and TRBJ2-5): KAGVTQTPRYLIKTRGQQVTLSCSPISGHRSVSWYQQTPGQGLQFLFEYFSETQRNKGNFPGRFSGRQFSNSRSEMNVSTLELGDSALYLCASSLAASGHQETQYFGPGTRLLVL.

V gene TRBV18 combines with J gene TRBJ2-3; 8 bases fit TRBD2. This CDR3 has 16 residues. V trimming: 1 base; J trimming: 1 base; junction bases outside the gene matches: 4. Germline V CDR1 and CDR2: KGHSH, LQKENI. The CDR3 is CASSPQAGGRTDTQYF. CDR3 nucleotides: TGTGCCAGCTCACCACAGGCGGGGGGCCGCACAGATACGCAGTATTTT.

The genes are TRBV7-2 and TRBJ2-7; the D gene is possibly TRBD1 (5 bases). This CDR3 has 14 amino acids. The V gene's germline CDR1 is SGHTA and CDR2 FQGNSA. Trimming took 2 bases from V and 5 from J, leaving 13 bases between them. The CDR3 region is CASSLSRGRHEQYF. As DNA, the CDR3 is TGTGCCAGCAGCTTATCTAGGGGCCGACACGAGCAGTACTTC.

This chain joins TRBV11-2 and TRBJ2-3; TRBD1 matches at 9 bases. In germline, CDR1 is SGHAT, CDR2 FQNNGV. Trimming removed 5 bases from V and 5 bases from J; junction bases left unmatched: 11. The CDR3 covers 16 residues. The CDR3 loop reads CASSRTGTGRGDTQYF. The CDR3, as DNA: TGTGCCAGCAGCCGAACCGGGACAGGGAGGGGAGATACGCAGTATTTT.

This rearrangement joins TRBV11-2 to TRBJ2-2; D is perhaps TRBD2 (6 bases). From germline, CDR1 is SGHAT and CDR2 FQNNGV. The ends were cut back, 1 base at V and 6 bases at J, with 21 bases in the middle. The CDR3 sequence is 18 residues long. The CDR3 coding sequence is TGTGCCAGCAGCTTAGTCAATAGGGCGGGGATGGCGTCCGGGGAGCTGTTTTTT. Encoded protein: CASSLVNRAGMASGELFF.

The CDR3: CASRREGGNQPQHF. The CDR3 coding sequence is TGTGCCAGCCGAAGGGAGGGGGGGAATCAGCCCCAGCATTTT. V and J are TRBV6-6 and TRBJ1-5; maybe TRBD1 (6 bases). V was pared by 8 bases and J by 4 bases, with 15 bases between. CDR1 and CDR2 from the germline V gene are MNHNY and SVGAGI (reference sequence). The length of the CDR3 is 14 residues.

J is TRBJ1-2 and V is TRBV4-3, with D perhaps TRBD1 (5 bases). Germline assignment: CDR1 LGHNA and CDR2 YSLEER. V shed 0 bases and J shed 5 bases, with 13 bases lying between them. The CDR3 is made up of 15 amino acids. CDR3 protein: CASSQDLTEFYGYTF. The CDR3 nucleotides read TGCGCCAGCAGCCAAGATTTGACAGAATTTTATGGCTACACCTTC.

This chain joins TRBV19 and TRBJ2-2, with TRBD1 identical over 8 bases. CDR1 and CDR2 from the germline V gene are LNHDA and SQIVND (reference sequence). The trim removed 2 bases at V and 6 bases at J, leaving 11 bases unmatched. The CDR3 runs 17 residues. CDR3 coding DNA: TGTGCCAGTAGTATATCACAGGGGGGTCTCCCGGCCGGGGAGCTGTTTTTT. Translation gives CASSISQGGLPAGELFF.

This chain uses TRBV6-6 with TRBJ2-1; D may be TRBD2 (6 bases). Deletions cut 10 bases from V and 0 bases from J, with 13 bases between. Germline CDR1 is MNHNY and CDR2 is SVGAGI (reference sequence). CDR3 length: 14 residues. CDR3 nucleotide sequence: TGTGCCACCGCCTCCGGGAGCTCCTACAATGAGCAGTTCTTC. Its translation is CATASGSSYNEQFF.

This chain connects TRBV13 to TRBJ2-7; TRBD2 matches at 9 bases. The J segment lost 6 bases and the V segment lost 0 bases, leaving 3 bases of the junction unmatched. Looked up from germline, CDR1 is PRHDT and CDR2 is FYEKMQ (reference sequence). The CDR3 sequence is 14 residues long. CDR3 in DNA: TGTGCCAGCAGCTTAGGGGCGGGAGGGCGCGAGCAGTACTTC. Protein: CASSLGAGGREQYF.

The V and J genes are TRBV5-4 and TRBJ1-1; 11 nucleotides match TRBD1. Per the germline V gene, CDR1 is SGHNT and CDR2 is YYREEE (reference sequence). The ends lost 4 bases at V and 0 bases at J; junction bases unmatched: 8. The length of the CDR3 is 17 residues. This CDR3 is CASSGGTGGQMNTEAFF. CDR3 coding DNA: TGTGCCAGCAGCGGCGGGACAGGGGGTCAAATGAACACTGAAGCTTTCTTT.

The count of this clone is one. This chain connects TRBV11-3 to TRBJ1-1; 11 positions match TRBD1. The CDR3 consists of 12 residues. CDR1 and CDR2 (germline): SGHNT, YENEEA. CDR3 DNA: TGTACTGGGGGGGACAGGGGGACTGAAGCTTTCTTT. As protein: CTGGDRGTEAFF.

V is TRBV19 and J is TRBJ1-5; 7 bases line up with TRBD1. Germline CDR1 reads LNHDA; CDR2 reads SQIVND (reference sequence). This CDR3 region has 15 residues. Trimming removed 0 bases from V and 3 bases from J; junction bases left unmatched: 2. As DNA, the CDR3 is TGTGCCAGTAGTATAGAGGGGACAGTCAATCAGCCCCAGCATTTT. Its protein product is CASSIEGTVNQPQHF.

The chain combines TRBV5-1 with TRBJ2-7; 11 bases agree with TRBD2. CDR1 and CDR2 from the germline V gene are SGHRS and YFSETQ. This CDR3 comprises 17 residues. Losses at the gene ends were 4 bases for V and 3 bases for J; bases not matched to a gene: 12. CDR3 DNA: TGCGCCAGCAGCCCCGTGGGTAGCGGGAGGGCCGACTACGAGCAGTACTTC. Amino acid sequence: CASSPVGSGRADYEQYF.

CDR3 in amino acids: CASRIGILAGGAETQYF. CDR3 DNA: TGCGCCAGCAGGATCGGTATTTTGGCGGGAGGTGCAGAGACCCAGTACTTC. This chain links TRBV10-2 with TRBJ2-5; 8 nucleotides align to TRBD2. After removal of 6 bases from V and 4 bases from J, the junction contained 16 bases not matched to a gene. This CDR3 is built from 17 residues. In germline, CDR1 is WSHSY, CDR2 SAAADI.

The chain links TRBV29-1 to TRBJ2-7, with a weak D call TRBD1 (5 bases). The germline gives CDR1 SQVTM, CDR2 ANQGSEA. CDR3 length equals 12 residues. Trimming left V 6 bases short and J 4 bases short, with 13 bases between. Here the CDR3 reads CSVGDSRYEQYF. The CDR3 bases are TGCAGCGTAGGAGACAGCCGGTACGAGCAGTACTTC.

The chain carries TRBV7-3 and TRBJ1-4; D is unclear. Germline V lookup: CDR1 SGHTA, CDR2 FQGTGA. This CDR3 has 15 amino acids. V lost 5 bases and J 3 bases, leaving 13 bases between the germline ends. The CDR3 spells CASSPGLLPNEKLFF. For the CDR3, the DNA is TGTGCCAGCAGCCCAGGACTGTTACCTAATGAAAAACTGTTTTTT.

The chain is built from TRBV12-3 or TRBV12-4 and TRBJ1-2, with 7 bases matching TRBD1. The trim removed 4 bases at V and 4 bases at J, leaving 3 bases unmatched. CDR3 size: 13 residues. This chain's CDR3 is CASSWDSLYGYTF. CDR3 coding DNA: TGTGCCAGCAGTTGGGACAGCCTCTATGGCTACACCTTC.

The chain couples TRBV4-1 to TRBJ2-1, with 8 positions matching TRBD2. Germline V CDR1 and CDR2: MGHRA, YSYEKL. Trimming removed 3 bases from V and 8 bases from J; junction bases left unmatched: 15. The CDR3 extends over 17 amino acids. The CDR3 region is CASSQEVGASGRDEQFF. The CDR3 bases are TGCGCCAGCAGCCAGGAGGTTGGGGCTAGCGGGCGGGATGAGCAGTTCTTC.

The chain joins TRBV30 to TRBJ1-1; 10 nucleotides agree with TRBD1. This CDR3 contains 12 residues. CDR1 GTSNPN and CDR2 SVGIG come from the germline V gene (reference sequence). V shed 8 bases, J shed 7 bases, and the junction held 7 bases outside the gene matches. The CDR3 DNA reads TGTGCCCAACGGACAGGGGGGCGTGAAGCTTTCTTT. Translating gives CAQRTGGREAFF.

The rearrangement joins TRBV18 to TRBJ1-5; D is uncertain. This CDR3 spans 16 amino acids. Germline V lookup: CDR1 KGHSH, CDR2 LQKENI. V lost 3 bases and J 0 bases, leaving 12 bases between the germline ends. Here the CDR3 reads CASSPPGVYSNQPQHF. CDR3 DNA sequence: TGTGCCAGCTCACCCCCCGGGGTCTATAGCAATCAGCCCCAGCATTTT.

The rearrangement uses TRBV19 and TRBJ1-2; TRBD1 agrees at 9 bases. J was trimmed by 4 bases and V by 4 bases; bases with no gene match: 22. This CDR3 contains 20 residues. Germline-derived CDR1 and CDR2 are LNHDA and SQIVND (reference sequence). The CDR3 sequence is CASSRALTGTGKLFGYGYTF. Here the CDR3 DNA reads TGTGCCAGTAGTAGGGCCCTTACCGGGACAGGGAAATTATTTGGCTATGGCTACACCTTC.

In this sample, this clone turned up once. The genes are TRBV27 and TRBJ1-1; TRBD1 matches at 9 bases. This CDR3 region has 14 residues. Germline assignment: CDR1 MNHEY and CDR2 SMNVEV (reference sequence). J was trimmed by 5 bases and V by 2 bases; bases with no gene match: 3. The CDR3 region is CASSLNRGLTEAFF. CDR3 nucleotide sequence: TGTGCCAGCAGTTTAAACAGGGGGCTAACTGAAGCTTTCTTT.

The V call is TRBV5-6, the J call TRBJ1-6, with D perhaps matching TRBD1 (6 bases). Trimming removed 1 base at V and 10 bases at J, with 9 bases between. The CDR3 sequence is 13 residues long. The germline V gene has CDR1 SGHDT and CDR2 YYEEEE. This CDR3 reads CASSLTGSSPLHF. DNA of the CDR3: TGTGCCAGCAGCTTGACAGGGTCCTCACCCCTCCACTTT.

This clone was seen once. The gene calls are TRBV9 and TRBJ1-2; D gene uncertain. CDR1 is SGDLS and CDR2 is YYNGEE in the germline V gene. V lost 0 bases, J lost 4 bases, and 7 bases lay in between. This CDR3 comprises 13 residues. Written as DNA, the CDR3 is TGTGCCAGCAGCGTAGGAGGAGGCTATGGCTACACCTTC. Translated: CASSVGGGYGYTF.

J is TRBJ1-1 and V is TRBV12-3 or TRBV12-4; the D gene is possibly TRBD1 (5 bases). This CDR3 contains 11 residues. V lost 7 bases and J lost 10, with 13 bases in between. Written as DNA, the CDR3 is TGTGCCAGCACCTCCGGGGGAACAGCTTTCTTT. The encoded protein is CASTSGGTAFF.

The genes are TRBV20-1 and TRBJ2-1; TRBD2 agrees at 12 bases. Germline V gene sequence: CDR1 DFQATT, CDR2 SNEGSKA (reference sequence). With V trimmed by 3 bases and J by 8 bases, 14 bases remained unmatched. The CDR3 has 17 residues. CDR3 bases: TGCAGTGCTAGTGATCCTAGCGGGAGGGCCTTGTTTCATGAGCAGTTCTTC. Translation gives CSASDPSGRALFHEQFF.